Listed below are T cell receptor beta chains from one sample, sequenced in a study of blood T cell repertoires in COVID-19. Here immunoSEQ multiplex PCR was the method, and the copy in TCRdb shows in-frame clones only, minus some. The sample yields 90,000 to 110,000 clones, roughly 82% seen once. Sequenced sample: peripheral blood. The receptor source for this set is a woman aged 80 or older with active or convalescent COVID-19. Both conserved end residues are part of each CDR3. The D gene is left open where the match is weak. For some rows the clone size is stated as once, few or many, or as a class when expanded; others skip it.

TGTGCCAGCTCGAGGGCGAATGAGCAGTTCTTC | CASSRANEQFF | TRBJ2-1 | . | TRBV18 | .
TGTGCCAGCAGCCAAAGGGGTGCCCCTGAAGCCTATGGCTATGGCTACACCTTC | CASSQRGAPEAYGYGYTF | TRBJ1-2 | . | TRBV4-2 | .
TGCAGCGTTGACCCCGTACTTGCAAGGTCGGGTGAGCAGTTCTTC | CSVDPVLARSGEQFF | TRBJ2-1 | many | TRBV29-1 | .
TGCGCCAGCAGCCAAGATGAGAGGAGCCGCGCCGGGGAGCTGTTTTTT | CASSQDERSRAGELFF | TRBJ2-2 | . | TRBV4-1 | .
TGTGCCAGCCGAAAACCAGATATGAACACTGAAGCTTTCTTT | CASRKPDMNTEAFF | TRBJ1-1 | . | TRBV21-1 | .
TGTGCCAGCAGCTTCAGGACAGGGCCTTATGGCTACACCTTC | CASSFRTGPYGYTF | TRBJ1-2 | . | TRBV27 | TRBD1
TGTGCCATCAGTGGGGGACAGGGGAATGAGCAGTTCTTC | CAISGGQGNEQFF | TRBJ2-1 | once | TRBV10-3 | TRBD1
TGCGCCAGCAGCCCACGAACCGGGAAGAGGTCGTATAGCAATCAGCCCCAGCATTTT | CASSPRTGKRSYSNQPQHF | TRBJ1-5 | few | TRBV5-1 | .
TGTGCCAGTAGTCGGACAGATACGCAGTATTTT | CASSRTDTQYF | TRBJ2-3 | . | TRBV19 | .
TGCGCCAGCAGAGAGTCACCGGGAGGGCCAACCGGGGAGCTGTTTTTT | CASRESPGGPTGELFF | TRBJ2-2 | . | TRBV5-1 | TRBD2
TGTGCCAGCAGCTTAGATCGGGATAGCGGGAGGGCCGGGGAGCAGTTCTTC | CASSLDRDSGRAGEQFF | TRBJ2-1 | . | TRBV11-3 | TRBD2
TGTGCCAGTAGTATAGTGAGTAGCATGAACACTGAAGCTTTCTTT | CASSIVSSMNTEAFF | TRBJ1-1 | . | TRBV19 | .
TGTGCCAGCAGCCTCGGGGCCGGGCGGGGGGTTACTGAAGCTTTCTTT | CASSLGAGRGVTEAFF | TRBJ1-1 | . | TRBV3-1/TRBV3-2 | .
TGTGCCACCAGTGATCCAGGGGATAGCAATCAGCCCCAGCATTTT | CATSDPGDSNQPQHF | TRBJ1-5 | few | TRBV24-1 | .
TGTGCCAGCAGCCGGGACAGGAGCCTTACCGGGGAGCTGTTTTTT | CASSRDRSLTGELFF | TRBJ2-2 | . | TRBV7-3 | TRBD1
TGTGCCAGCAGCCCGAATAGGAGGGGACAAGAGACCCAGTACTTC | CASSPNRRGQETQYF | TRBJ2-5 | . | TRBV7-3 | .
TGCGCCAGCAGCAAAGGACACGCCTACAATGAGCAGTTCTTC | CASSKGHAYNEQFF | TRBJ2-1 | . | TRBV5-1 | .
TGTGCCAGCAGAAAGCTAATAGCGGGAGTGGTCACAGATACGCAGTATTTT | CASRKLIAGVVTDTQYF | TRBJ2-3 | . | TRBV7-9 | TRBD2
TGTGCCAGCAGTGAAGTACTACAGGCCGGGCTAGCCAAAAACATTCAGTACTTC | CASSEVLQAGLAKNIQYF | TRBJ2-4 | . | TRBV2 | .
TGTGCCAGCAGCTTAAAAAACGGGAGTCCTTCCTACAATGAGCAGTTCTTC | CASSLKNGSPSYNEQFF | TRBJ2-1 | . | TRBV7-2 | .
TGTGCCAGCAGTCCCAGCGGCACCGGGGAGCTGTTTTTT | CASSPSGTGELFF | TRBJ2-2 | once | TRBV21-1 | .
TGCGCCAGCAGTTGGGCGGGAGGGCCAGGAGAGACCCAGTACTTC | CASSWAGGPGETQYF | TRBJ2-5 | few | TRBV5-1 | TRBD2
TGTGCCAGCTCACCATCCGCAGGGACAGGGTGGGACACTGAAGCTTTCTTT | CASSPSAGTGWDTEAFF | TRBJ1-1 | . | TRBV18 | TRBD1
TGTGCCAGCAGCTTAAGCCCGCAACTAGCAGAACTTAGCACAGATACGCAGTATTTT | CASSLSPQLAELSTDTQYF | TRBJ2-3 | . | TRBV7-3 | .
TGTGCCAGCTCACCACTCGCCCTAGTCCCTCGGAACACCGGGGAGCTGTTTTTT | CASSPLALVPRNTGELFF | TRBJ2-2 | . | TRBV18 | .
TGCGCCAGCAGCGGGGGGGAGAACACTGAAGCTTTCTTT | CASSGGENTEAFF | TRBJ1-1 | . | TRBV5-1 | .
TGTGCCAGCGCCACCAGGGATCGCTCTGGAAACACCATATATTTT | CASATRDRSGNTIYF | TRBJ1-3 | few | TRBV28 | .
TGTGCCATCAGTGGCCGGGACAGGGACAATTCACCCCTCCACTTT | CAISGRDRDNSPLHF | TRBJ1-6 | . | TRBV10-3 | TRBD1
TGTGCCAGCAGTCCTGGACAGTCTTCACCCCTCCACTTT | CASSPGQSSPLHF | TRBJ1-6 | . | TRBV12-3/TRBV12-4 | .
TGTGCCAGCAGTTTGATCTCTCGACTTTCTAATCAGCCCCAGCATTTT | CASSLISRLSNQPQHF | TRBJ1-5 | . | TRBV28 | .
TGCGCCAGCAGCTTGGATCCTAGCGGGCCTCCCTTCGAGCAGTACTTC | CASSLDPSGPPFEQYF | TRBJ2-7 | . | TRBV5-1 | TRBD2
TGTGCCAGCAGCTTAGGTTCAGGTGAAGCTTTCTTT | CASSLGSGEAFF | TRBJ1-1 | once | TRBV7-8 | .
TGTGCCAGCAGTTTTGAGCAGGGGCTGACCTACGAGCAGTACTTC | CASSFEQGLTYEQYF | TRBJ2-7 | . | TRBV28 | .
TGTGCCAGCAGGGTCGACAGTCCTTGGAGCTACACCTTC | CASRVDSPWSYTF | TRBJ1-2 | . | TRBV28 | .
TGTGCCAGCAGTTTACTCGGGGGGGGTAGCGGGAGGGCCTGGTACGAGCAGTACTTC | CASSLLGGGSGRAWYEQYF | TRBJ2-7 | . | TRBV28 | TRBD2
TGTGCCAGCAGCTGGGACTACAGCTCCTACAATGAGCAGTTCTTC | CASSWDYSSYNEQFF | TRBJ2-1 | . | TRBV6-5 | TRBD2
TGCGCCAGCAGCTTTGCGTCTAGCACAGATACGCAGTATTTT | CASSFASSTDTQYF | TRBJ2-3 | . | TRBV5-1 | .
TGTGCCAGCAGTTACAGGGCCGATCAGCCCCAGCATTTT | CASSYRADQPQHF | TRBJ1-5 | . | TRBV12-3/TRBV12-4 | .
TGTGCCAGTTCTAGGACAGGGCGTTCCGACACTGAAGCTTTCTTT | CASSRTGRSDTEAFF | TRBJ1-1 | . | TRBV6-5 | TRBD1
TGTGCCAGCAGCCCCCAGGCTAGCGGGAGGGCGAGAGAGCAGTACTTC | CASSPQASGRAREQYF | TRBJ2-7 | . | TRBV6-6 | TRBD2
TGTGCCAGCAGTGACTCCCGGGGCGGGAGAACAGATACGCAGTATTTT | CASSDSRGGRTDTQYF | TRBJ2-3 | . | TRBV6-4 | TRBD2
TGTGCCAGCAGCCTAAGACAGGGGCCCTTACGGGAGCAGTACTTC | CASSLRQGPLREQYF | TRBJ2-7 | . | TRBV28 | TRBD1
TGTGCCAGCAGGTGGGACAGGGGGAACACCGGGGAGCTGTTTTTT | CASRWDRGNTGELFF | TRBJ2-2 | . | TRBV2 | TRBD1